This passage covers 9 T cell receptor beta chains from one sample sequenced in a study of T cell responses to AZD1222 COVID-19 vaccine. Profiling relied on immunoSEQ multiplex PCR, and the TCRdb table lists in-frame clones only, not all of them. The table records some 130,000 clones, roughly 88% of them present only once. Sequencing used peripheral blood, obtained on day 0 of AZD1222 vaccination. The origin of the receptors is an adult in good health.

V gene TRBV19 combines with J gene TRBJ2-5, with 9 nucleotides matching TRBD2. In germline, CDR1 is LNHDA, CDR2 SQIVND (reference sequence). This CDR3 region has 16 residues. After removal of 3 bases from V and 4 bases from J, the junction contained 9 bases not matched to a gene. This CDR3 reads CASSISGGASAETQYF. The CDR3 DNA follows: TGTGCCAGTAGTATTAGCGGGGGCGCATCAGCAGAGACCCAGTACTTC.

This clone occurred a few times. The same CDR3 also results from other DNA sequences found in this sample. V usage is TRBV3-1 (or the pseudogene TRBV3-2) and J usage is TRBJ2-2; 9 bases fit TRBD2. Germline V gene lookup returns CDR1 LGHDT and CDR2 YNNKEL (reference sequence). The CDR3 is made up of 16 amino acids. J lost 7 bases, V lost 4 bases, and 10 bases had no gene match. The DNA for the CDR3 is TGTGCCAGCAGCCCATCAGCGGGGGGCAGGGGCGGGGAGCTGTTTTTT. Translated: CASSPSAGGRGGELFF.

The rearrangement links TRBV5-1 to TRBJ2-3, with 8 bases fitting TRBD2. CDR3 length: 15 residues. V lost 4 bases, J lost 3 bases, and 7 bases stayed unmatched. CDR1 and CDR2 (germline): SGHRS, YFSETQ. CDR3 in DNA: TGCGCCAGCAGCGATAGCGGGGATGAGACAGATACGCAGTATTTT. It translates to CASSDSGDETDTQYF.

CDR3 DNA: TGTGCCAGCAGCGCCCGGGACAGGGGGACTGAAGCTTTCTTT. It encodes CASSARDRGTEAFF. This chain links TRBV3-1 (or the pseudogene TRBV3-2) with TRBJ1-1; 11 nucleotides align to TRBD1. Looked up from germline, CDR1 is LGHDT and CDR2 is YNNKEL (reference sequence). The J segment lost 5 bases and the V segment lost 5 bases, leaving 4 bases of the junction unmatched. The CDR3 is made up of 14 amino acids.

The chain carries TRBV30 and TRBJ1-6; D is uncertain. CDR3 length equals 12 residues. The ends were cut back, 6 bases at V and 10 bases at J, with 13 bases in the middle. Germline V CDR1 and CDR2: GTSNPN, SVGIG (reference sequence). CDR3 sequence: CACGRPSSPLHF. In DNA, the CDR3 is TGTGCCTGCGGCAGGCCGAGCTCACCCCTCCACTTT. Full variable domain (outside the CDR3, taken from reference TRBV30 and TRBJ1-6): SQTIHQWPATLVQPVGSPLSLECTVEGTSNPNLYWYRQAAGRGLQLLFYSVGIGQISSEVPQNLSASRPQDRQFILSSKKLLLSDSGFYLCACGRPSSPLHFGNGTRLTVT.

The genes are TRBV7-9 and TRBJ2-3, with 7 bases aligning to TRBD2. The V and J ends lost 3 bases and 6 bases, in that order; junction bases with no gene match: 9. Germline CDR1 and CDR2: SEHNR and FQNEAQ (reference sequence). The length of the CDR3 is 15 residues. The CDR3 loop reads CASSFLELAGDTQYF. CDR3 DNA sequence: TGTGCCAGCAGCTTCCTAGAGTTAGCGGGTGATACGCAGTATTTT.

The rearrangement uses TRBV10-3 and TRBJ1-1; possible D gene TRBD1, 6 bases. The ends were cut back, 6 bases at V and 0 bases at J, with 17 bases in the middle. This CDR3 comprises 16 residues. Germline loops: CDR1 ENHRY, CDR2 SYGVKD. As DNA, the CDR3 is TGTGCCATCAGCGGGGGGCCGGGGACCGTGAACACTGAAGCTTTCTTT. Its translation is CAISGGPGTVNTEAFF.

The chain is built from TRBV12-3 or TRBV12-4 and TRBJ1-5; TRBD1 is a possible D gene (5 bases). The CDR3 sequence is 13 residues long. Trimming left V 6 bases short and J 3 bases short, with 9 bases between. CDR3 in amino acids: CASSRDFNQPQHF. As DNA, the CDR3 is TGTGCCAGCAGCCGGGACTTCAATCAGCCCCAGCATTTT.

There are a few counts of this clone. This chain links TRBV21-1 with TRBJ1-2. TRBV21-1 is a known pseudogene. This CDR3 has 16 residues. DNA for the CDR3: TGTGCCAGCAGCAAAGACGGGCAGAGCCCTAACTATGGCTACACCTTC. It is translated as CASSKDGQSPNYGYTF.